Listed below are T cell receptor beta chains from one sample, sequenced in a study of regulatory T cells. Data came from immunoSEQ multiplex PCR; TCRdb stores just in-frame clones and leaves some out. The sample has more than 15,000 clones; 84% are singletons. Specimen: conventional CD4+ T cells sorted from blood. These receptors all stem from a person aged 30 to 40 with CD3G deficiency. The CDR3 runs from the conserved cysteine through the conserved F or W. The order of the fields is CDR3 length, D gene, J gene, clone size, V gene, CDR3 DNA, CDR3 protein. The D gene is left open where the match is weak. Clone size is shown for a subset of rows, as once, few, many or a class of expanded clone.

len: 17; d_gene: .; j_gene: TRBJ2-6; abundance: few; v_gene: TRBV7-9; CDR3nt: TGTGCCAGCAGCTTATTCGTCGCAGGATCTGGGGCCAACGTCCTGACTTTC; CDR3aa: CASSLFVAGSGANVLTF
len: 15; d_gene: TRBD2; j_gene: TRBJ2-7; abundance: .; v_gene: TRBV6-1; CDR3nt: TGTGCCAGCAGTGTGACTAGCGGGAGTTCCTACGAGCAGTACTTC; CDR3aa: CASSVTSGSSYEQYF
len: 12; d_gene: .; j_gene: TRBJ2-7; abundance: .; v_gene: TRBV28; CDR3nt: TGTGCCAGCAGTCGACGCACCTACGAGCAGTACTTC; CDR3aa: CASSRRTYEQYF
len: 15; d_gene: .; j_gene: TRBJ1-4; abundance: .; v_gene: TRBV5-1; CDR3nt: TGCGCCAGCAGCTTGGGCGCAGGGAGTGGTGAAAAACTGTTTTTT; CDR3aa: CASSLGAGSGEKLFF
len: 15; d_gene: TRBD2; j_gene: TRBJ2-1; abundance: once; v_gene: TRBV5-1; CDR3nt: TGCGCCAGCAGCTCAAGCGGGGCTGGGCACAATGAGCAGTTCTTC; CDR3aa: CASSSSGAGHNEQFF
len: 14; d_gene: TRBD2; j_gene: TRBJ2-7; abundance: .; v_gene: TRBV28; CDR3nt: TGTGCCAGCGGAGTTAGCGGGGCGCCCTACGAGCAGTACTTC; CDR3aa: CASGVSGAPYEQYF
len: 14; d_gene: .; j_gene: TRBJ1-5; abundance: .; v_gene: TRBV6-6; CDR3nt: TGTGCCAGCAGTTACCAGGGGATAGGTCAGCCCCAGCATTTT; CDR3aa: CASSYQGIGQPQHF
len: 11; d_gene: .; j_gene: TRBJ1-2; abundance: .; v_gene: TRBV6-1; CDR3nt: TGTGCCTCGAGACGGTCGGGAGGCTACACCTTC; CDR3aa: CASRRSGGYTF
len: 16; d_gene: TRBD1; j_gene: TRBJ2-7; abundance: few; v_gene: TRBV27; CDR3nt: TGTGCCAGCAGTTTTGCCACAGGGGGCACTCCCTACGAGCAGTACTTC; CDR3aa: CASSFATGGTPYEQYF
len: 13; d_gene: .; j_gene: TRBJ2-5; abundance: .; v_gene: TRBV7-9; CDR3nt: TGTGCCAGCAGCTTAGGCATTAAAGAGACCCAGTACTTC; CDR3aa: CASSLGIKETQYF
len: 15; d_gene: .; j_gene: TRBJ1-5; abundance: .; v_gene: TRBV28; CDR3nt: TGTGCCAGCAGTTTAACCTACAGGCGCAATCAGCCCCAGCATTTT; CDR3aa: CASSLTYRRNQPQHF
len: 14; d_gene: TRBD1; j_gene: TRBJ1-1; abundance: .; v_gene: TRBV18; CDR3nt: TGTGCCAGCTCTCCCGGGACAGGGGTCACTCCAGCTTTCTTT; CDR3aa: CASSPGTGVTPAFF
len: 13; d_gene: TRBD1; j_gene: TRBJ2-7; abundance: .; v_gene: TRBV6-6; CDR3nt: TGTGCCAGCAGTCGGGACAGCGCCTACGAGCAGTACTTC; CDR3aa: CASSRDSAYEQYF
len: 15; d_gene: .; j_gene: TRBJ2-1; abundance: once; v_gene: TRBV21-1; CDR3nt: TGTGCCAGCAGCAATATAGCGGGGATCGACAATGAGCAGTTCTTC; CDR3aa: CASSNIAGIDNEQFF